The 25 T cell receptor beta chains below all came from one sample that was sequenced in a study of control samples from healthy donors and cancer patients. The repertoire was sequenced with immunoSEQ multiplex PCR; TCRdb's copy has only in-frame clones and lacks some. The sample records around 48,000 clones, roughly 92% being singletons. The sample consisted of PBMCs. The receptors originated from a woman in her 50s with head and neck cancer.

The chain is built from TRBV19 and TRBJ2-2; 9 bases are a match to TRBD2. Germline CDR1 LNHDA, CDR2 SQIVND (reference sequence). V shed 5 bases and J 0 bases; nucleotides not matched to a gene: 10. This CDR3 region has 18 residues. The CDR3 bases are TGTGCCAGTAGTCTTGGTTATAGCGGGGGAGCGAACACCGGGGAGCTGTTTTTT. It encodes CASSLGYSGGANTGELFF.

The chain carries TRBV9 and TRBJ2-3; TRBD2 matches 11 bases. Per germline, CDR1 SGDLS and CDR2 YYNGEE. The length of the CDR3 is 17 residues. The junction had 8 bases not matched to a gene; V was cut back by 5 bases and J by 0 bases. CDR3 DNA sequence: TGTGCCAGCAGTGGGGCTAGCGGGAGGCCTAGCACAGATACGCAGTATTTT. Translation gives CASSGASGRPSTDTQYF. Complete variable domain (other parts from reference TRBV9 and TRBJ2-3): DSGVTQTPKHLITATGQRVTLRCSPRSGDLSVYWYQQSLDQGLQFLIQYYNGEERAKGNILERFSAQQFPDLHSELNLSSLELGDSALYFCASSGASGRPSTDTQYFGPGTRLTVL.

This chain connects TRBV29-1 to TRBJ1-3, with TRBD1 matching over 9 bases. Germline-derived CDR1 and CDR2 are SQVTM and ANQGSEA. The CDR3 is 17 amino acids. The V segment lost 0 bases and the J segment 2 bases; nucleotides outside the gene matches: 8. In DNA, the CDR3 is TGCAGCGTTGAAGATTGGGGACAGGGTAGTACTGGAAACACCATATATTTT. Protein: CSVEDWGQGSTGNTIYF.

For this clone: The sample contains more than one DNA sequence encoding this CDR3. V usage is TRBV20-1 and J usage is TRBJ2-5; D ambiguous. Per the germline V gene, CDR1 is DFQATT and CDR2 is SNEGSKA (reference sequence). The V end was cut by 5 bases, the J end by 0 bases, with 4 bases between. The CDR3 is 11 amino acids. The DNA for the CDR3 is TGCAGTGCTCAGGACCAAGAGACCCAGTACTTC. Amino acid sequence: CSAQDQETQYF.

This chain links TRBV13 with TRBJ1-1; a weak D match, TRBD1 (5 bases). Germline V lookup: CDR1 PRHDT, CDR2 FYEKMQ (reference sequence). Deletions cut 3 bases from V and 2 bases from J, with 10 bases between. The CDR3 has 14 residues. The CDR3 region has the DNA TGTGCCAGCAGCTTGGGGGGAGGTAACACTGAAGCTTTCTTT. Translation gives CASSLGGGNTEAFF.

The chain carries TRBV19 and TRBJ1-1; D remains ambiguous. The CDR3 covers 14 residues. V lost 3 bases and J 5 bases, leaving 13 bases between the germline ends. The germline V gene encodes CDR1 LNHDA and CDR2 SQIVND (reference sequence). The CDR3, as DNA: TGTGCCAGTAGTATCGAGGCCCTTGGAACTGAAGCTTTCTTT. It is translated as CASSIEALGTEAFF. Full variable domain (outside the CDR3, taken from reference TRBV19 and TRBJ1-1): DGGITQSPKYLFRKEGQNVTLSCEQNLNHDAMYWYRQDPGQGLRLIYYSQIVNDFQKGDIAEGYSVSREKKESFPLTVTSAQKNPTAFYLCASSIEALGTEAFFGQGTRLTVV.

The rearrangement links TRBV28 to TRBJ2-5; no clear D gene. Trimming removed 4 bases at V and 10 bases at J, with 10 bases between. The CDR3 runs 11 residues. Per the germline V gene, CDR1 is MDHEN and CDR2 is SYDVKM. The CDR3 loop reads CASSYHRFQYF. The CDR3 bases are TGTGCCAGCAGTTACCACCGGTTCCAGTACTTC.

This chain uses TRBV7-2 with TRBJ2-1; 9 nucleotides align to TRBD2. The CDR3 has 14 amino acids. CDR1 and CDR2 from the germline V gene are SGHTA and FQGNSA. The V and J ends lost 2 bases and 7 bases, in that order; junction bases with no gene match: 3. The CDR3 DNA reads TGTGCCAGCAGCTTAATAGGACTAGCGAATGAGCAGTTCTTC. Protein: CASSLIGLANEQFF.

The chain combines TRBV7-2 with TRBJ1-2; 10 bases align to TRBD1. This CDR3 is 15 amino acids long. CDR1 is SGHTA and CDR2 is FQGNSA in the germline V gene. V shed 4 bases and J 3 bases; nucleotides not matched to a gene: 5. CDR3 residues: CASSWDRGWYYGYTF. The CDR3 nucleotides are TGTGCCAGCAGCTGGGACAGGGGATGGTACTATGGCTACACCTTC. Full variable domain (missing parts from reference TRBV7-2 and TRBJ1-2): GAGVSQSPSNKVTEKGKDVELRCDPISGHTALYWYRQSLGQGLEFLIYFQGNSAPDKSGLPSDRFSAERTGGSVSTLTIQRTQQEDSAVYLCASSWDRGWYYGYTFGSGTRLTVV.

The J gene is TRBJ2-5, the V gene TRBV11-2, with 11 bases that match TRBD1. Looked up from germline, CDR1 is SGHAT and CDR2 is FQNNGV. The CDR3 totals 16 residues. V trimming: 1 base; J trimming: 4 bases; junction bases outside the gene matches: 5. CDR3 nucleotides: TGTGCCAGCAGCTTAGGGACAGGGGGCAAGGGAGAGACCCAGTACTTC. Translation gives CASSLGTGGKGETQYF.

This clone occurred once. The chain recombines TRBV12-3 or TRBV12-4 with TRBJ1-2; the D gene is possibly TRBD1 (5 bases). Trimming removed 2 bases at V and 6 bases at J, with 10 bases between. CDR3 length: 13 residues. Here the CDR3 reads CASSLWGDDGYTF. In nucleotides, the CDR3 is TGTGCCAGCAGTTTATGGGGGGACGATGGCTACACCTTC.

The gene calls are TRBV2 and TRBJ2-5; 9 nucleotides match TRBD2. The V gene's germline CDR1 is SNHLY and CDR2 FYNNEI. CDR3 length: 15 amino acids. After removal of 8 bases from V and 2 bases from J, the junction contained 9 bases not matched to a gene. This CDR3 is CASDLAGSSQETQYF. The CDR3 nucleotides read TGTGCCAGCGATCTAGCGGGGAGCTCTCAAGAGACCCAGTACTTC.

This sequence joins TRBV18 and TRBJ2-1; tentative D call: TRBD1 (6 bases). Germline CDR1 KGHSH, CDR2 LQKENI. V lost 6 bases to trimming and J lost 4 bases, with 16 bases between them. The length of the CDR3 is 15 residues. CDR3: CASSPTVQGYNEQFF. For the CDR3, the DNA is TGTGCCAGCTCGCCGACCGTTCAGGGGTACAATGAGCAGTTCTTC.

The rearrangement uses TRBV28 and TRBJ2-1; no clear D. Trimming pared 4 bases from V and 0 bases from J, leaving 10 bases between. The CDR3 runs to 15 residues. Looked up from germline, CDR1 is MDHEN and CDR2 is SYDVKM. CDR3 residues: CASSSYSSSYNEQFF. The CDR3 coding sequence is TGTGCCAGCAGTTCCTACAGCAGCTCCTACAATGAGCAGTTCTTC. The variable domain in full, with the rest retrieved from reference TRBV28 and TRBJ2-1, is DVKVTQSSRYLVKRTGEKVFLECVQDMDHENMFWYRQDPGLGLRLIYFSYDVKMKEKGDIPEGYSVSREKKERFSLILESASTNQTSMYLCASSSYSSSYNEQFFGPGTRLTVL.

The chain has TRBV28 and TRBJ1-5; D is uncertain. V was shortened by 3 bases and J by 4 bases, with 7 bases between the two germline ends. The CDR3 spans 13 residues. Germline CDR1 and CDR2: MDHEN and SYDVKM. CDR3 residues: CASSLPSNQPQHF. CDR3 in DNA: TGTGCCAGCAGTTTGCCCTCTAATCAGCCCCAGCATTTT.

This clone was observed a few times. The V and J genes are TRBV5-6 and TRBJ2-6; maybe TRBD2 (5 bases). This CDR3 has 15 residues. The V and J ends lost 1 base and 2 bases respectively, with 7 bases between them. The V gene's germline CDR1 is SGHDT and CDR2 YYEEEE. CDR3 protein: CASSLFGTGANVLTF. The CDR3 region has the DNA TGTGCCAGCAGCTTGTTCGGGACTGGGGCCAACGTCCTGACTTTC. Full variable domain (remainder filled in from reference TRBV5-6 and TRBJ2-6): DAGVTQSPTHLIKTRGQQVTLRCSPKSGHDTVSWYQQALGQGPQFIFQYYEEEERQRGNFPDRFSGHQFPNYSSELNVNALLLGDSALYLCASSLFGTGANVLTFGAGSRLTVL.

The rearrangement links TRBV3-1 (or the pseudogene TRBV3-2) to TRBJ2-7, with 9 bases identical to TRBD2. With 2 bases clipped from V and 7 bases from J, the junction kept 6 bases outside the gene matches. The CDR3 is made up of 14 amino acids. Germline CDR1 LGHDT, CDR2 YNNKEL (reference sequence). The CDR3 loop is CASSQPGLASEQYF. CDR3 coding DNA: TGTGCCAGCAGCCAACCTGGACTAGCGTCTGAGCAGTACTTC.

The V call is TRBV5-4, the J call TRBJ2-5, with D maybe TRBD1 (5 bases). The V gene lost 1 base and the J gene lost 5 bases, with 12 bases spanning the gap. The CDR3 consists of 14 residues. Germline V gives CDR1 SGHNT, CDR2 YYREEE (reference sequence). CDR3 bases: TGTGCCAGCAGCTTGTTAGGGGAAGCGGAGACCCAGTACTTC. Its protein is CASSLLGEAETQYF.

V is TRBV5-8 and J is TRBJ1-4, with 8 bases lining up with TRBD1. The J segment lost 10 bases and the V segment lost 6 bases, leaving 11 bases of the junction unmatched. Germline loops: CDR1 SGHTS, CDR2 YDEGEE. The CDR3 extends over 14 amino acids. The CDR3 sequence: CASIWDRNNPKLFF. DNA of the CDR3: TGTGCCAGCATCTGGGACAGGAACAACCCAAAACTGTTTTTT.

This clone was recorded only once. The genes are TRBV18 and TRBJ2-1, with TRBD2 matching over 10 bases. The CDR3 runs 15 residues. Germline-derived CDR1 and CDR2 are KGHSH and LQKENI. V was clipped by 3 bases and J by 7 bases; unmatched bases: 6. CDR3 sequence (DNA): TGTGCCAGCTCACCCGCTAGCGGGAGTAAAAATGAGCAGTTCTTC. Amino acids: CASSPASGSKNEQFF.

V is TRBV7-9 and J is TRBJ2-1; no clear D gene. V lost 3 bases and J lost 2, with 11 bases in between. The CDR3 runs to 15 residues. The germline CDR1 and CDR2 sequences are SEHNR and FQNEAQ (reference sequence). This CDR3 is CASSFNSAAYNEQFF. The CDR3 region has the DNA TGTGCCAGCAGCTTCAACAGTGCTGCCTACAATGAGCAGTTCTTC.

The chain employs TRBV3-1 (or the pseudogene TRBV3-2) and TRBJ2-3; 15 bases align to TRBD2. Trimming cost V 3 bases and J 6 bases; bases outside gene matches: 10. Looked up from germline, CDR1 is LGHDT and CDR2 is YNNKEL (reference sequence). The length of the CDR3 is 18 residues. CDR3 sequence (DNA): TGTGCCAGCAGCCATCCTCGGACTAGCGGGAGGGAACTGGATACGCAGTATTTT. Translating it yields CASSHPRTSGRELDTQYF.

The V call is TRBV2, the J call TRBJ2-7, with no clear D. Trimming stripped 4 bases from V and 3 bases from J, with 7 bases between. This CDR3 contains 12 residues. Germline lookup yields CDR1 SNHLY and CDR2 FYNNEI. CDR3 amino acids: CASSVEGYEQYF. DNA of the CDR3: TGTGCCAGCAGTGTAGAAGGCTACGAGCAGTACTTC.

The chain couples TRBV28 to TRBJ1-5; 8 bases fit TRBD1. Trimming took 1 base from V and 6 from J; bases not matched to a gene: 5. The CDR3 loop spans 15 amino acids. Germline V gives CDR1 MDHEN, CDR2 SYDVKM. Here the CDR3 reads CASSLSAGGGQPQHF. The CDR3 DNA is TGTGCCAGCAGTTTATCGGCAGGGGGCGGTCAGCCCCAGCATTTT.

This clone was detected only once. The chain joins TRBV15 to TRBJ1-1; the D is unclear. Germline values: CDR1 LNHNV, CDR2 YYDKDF (reference sequence). V shed 3 bases and J shed 1 base, with 18 bases lying between them. CDR3 length equals 17 residues. The CDR3 spells CATSSQWRTVRNTEAFF. The CDR3 DNA is TGTGCCACCAGCAGTCAGTGGAGGACGGTAAGGAACACTGAAGCTTTCTTT. The variable domain in full, with the rest retrieved from reference TRBV15 and TRBJ1-1, is DAMVIQNPRYQVTQFGKPVTLSCSQTLNHNVMYWYQQKSSQAPKLLFHYYDKDFNNEADTPDNFQSRRPNTSFCFLDIRSPGLGDTAMYLCATSSQWRTVRNTEAFFGQGTRLTVV.